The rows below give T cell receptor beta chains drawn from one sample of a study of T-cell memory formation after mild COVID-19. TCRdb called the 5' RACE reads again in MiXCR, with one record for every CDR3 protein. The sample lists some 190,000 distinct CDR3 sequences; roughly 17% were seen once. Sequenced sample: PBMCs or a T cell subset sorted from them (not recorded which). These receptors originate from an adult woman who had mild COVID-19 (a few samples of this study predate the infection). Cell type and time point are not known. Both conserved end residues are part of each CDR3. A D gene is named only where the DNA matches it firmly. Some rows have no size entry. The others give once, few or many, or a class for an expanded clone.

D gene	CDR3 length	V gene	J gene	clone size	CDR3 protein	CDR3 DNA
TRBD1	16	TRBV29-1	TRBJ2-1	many	CSVELPRDRGYNEQFF	TGCAGCGTTGAGCTACCCCGGGACAGGGGCTACAATGAGCAGTTCTTC
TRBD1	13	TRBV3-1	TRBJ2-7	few	CASSHRGDYEQYF	TGTGCCAGCAGTCACAGGGGGGATTACGAGCAGTACTTC
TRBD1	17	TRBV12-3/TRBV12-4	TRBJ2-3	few	CASSTNSGGAFQDTQYF	TGTGCCAGCAGTACTAACTCAGGGGGCGCCTTCCAAGATACGCAGTATTTT
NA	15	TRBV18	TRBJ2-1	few	CASSALGLAGNEQFF	TGTGCCAGCTCAGCACTAGGTCTGGCTGGGAATGAGCAGTTCTTC
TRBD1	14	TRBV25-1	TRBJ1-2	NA	CASSAQGGGYGYTF	TGTGCCAGCAGCGCACAGGGGGGAGGGTATGGCTACACCTTC
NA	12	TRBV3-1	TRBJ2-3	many	CASSPRPDTQYF	TGTGCCAGCAGCCCCCGGCCAGATACGCAGTATTTT
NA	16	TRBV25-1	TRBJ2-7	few	CASSESWVRGSDEQYF	TGTGCCAGCAGTGAATCCTGGGTCCGGGGTTCTGACGAGCAGTACTTC
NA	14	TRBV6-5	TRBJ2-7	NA	CASSYSGAAYEQYF	TGTGCCAGCAGTTACTCGGGGGCCGCCTACGAGCAGTACTTC
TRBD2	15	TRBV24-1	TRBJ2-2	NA	CATRETSRGTGELFF	TGTGCCACCAGGGAGACTAGCCGCGGAACCGGGGAGCTGTTTTTT
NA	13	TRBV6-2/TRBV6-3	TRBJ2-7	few	CASSYLPSYEQYF	TGTGCCAGCAGTTACCTGCCGAGCTACGAGCAGTACTTC
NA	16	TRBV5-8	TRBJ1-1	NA	CASSGGLGTGNTEAFF	TGTGCCAGCAGTGGGGGTTTGGGCACCGGGAACACTGAAGCTTTCTTT
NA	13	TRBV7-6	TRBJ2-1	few	CASSLALSLEQFF	TGTGCCAGCAGCTTAGCGCTCAGCTTGGAGCAGTTCTTC
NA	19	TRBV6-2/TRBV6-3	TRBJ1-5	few	CASSYLRRSRSPSNQPQHF	TGTGCCAGCAGTTACTTGAGGCGCAGTCGGAGTCCTAGCAATCAGCCCCAGCATTTT
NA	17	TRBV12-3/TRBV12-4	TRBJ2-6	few	CASKLRRVLAGANVLTF	TGTGCCAGCAAGTTAAGGAGGGTTCTAGCCGGGGCCAACGTCCTGACTTTC
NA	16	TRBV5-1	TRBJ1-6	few	CASSLGPQVTNSPLHF	TGCGCCAGCAGCTTGGGCCCACAGGTTACGAATTCACCCCTCCACTTT
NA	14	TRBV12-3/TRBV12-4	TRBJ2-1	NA	CASSLGYRDSEQFF	TGTGCCAGCAGTTTAGGCTACCGGGACTCGGAGCAGTTCTTC
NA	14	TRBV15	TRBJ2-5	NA	CATSRGRRQETQYF	TGTGCCACCAGCAGGGGACGACGGCAAGAGACCCAGTACTTC
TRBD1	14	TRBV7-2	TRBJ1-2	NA	CASSSAGTGGGYTF	TGTGCCAGCAGCTCCGCCGGGACAGGGGGAGGCTACACCTTC
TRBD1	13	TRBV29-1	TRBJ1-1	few	CSVGTGVWTEAFF	TGCAGCGTTGGAACAGGGGTTTGGACTGAAGCTTTCTTT
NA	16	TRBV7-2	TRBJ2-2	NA	CASSPRAGLNTGELFF	TGTGCCAGCAGCCCCCGCGCGGGGTTGAACACCGGGGAGCTGTTTTTT
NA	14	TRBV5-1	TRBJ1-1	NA	CASSLGHKNTEAFF	TGCGCCAGCAGCTTGGGGCACAAGAACACTGAAGCTTTCTTT
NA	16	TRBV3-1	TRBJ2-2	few	CASSQQDPKLTGELFF	TGTGCCAGCAGCCAACAAGACCCGAAACTCACCGGGGAGCTGTTTTTT
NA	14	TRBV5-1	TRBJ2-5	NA	CASSLGPLDVTQYF	TGCGCCAGCAGCTTGGGGCCCCTGGACGTGACCCAGTACTTC
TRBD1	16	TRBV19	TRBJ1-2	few	CASSMGTARTPYGYTF	TGTGCCAGTAGTATGGGGACAGCGAGGACCCCGTATGGCTACACCTTC
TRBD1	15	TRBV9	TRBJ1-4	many	CASSVLTGVNEKLFF	TGTGCCAGCAGCGTACTCACAGGGGTTAATGAAAAACTGTTTTTT
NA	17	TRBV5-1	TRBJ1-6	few	CASSLGDTSSYNSPLHF	TGCGCCAGCAGCTTGGGGGACACGAGCTCCTATAATTCACCCCTCCACTTT
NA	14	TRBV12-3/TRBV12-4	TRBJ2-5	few	CASSDPVLAGTQYF	TGTGCCAGCAGCGATCCAGTGCTGGCCGGGACCCAGTACTTC
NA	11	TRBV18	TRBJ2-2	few	CASSIAGELFF	TGTGCCAGCTCAATCGCCGGGGAGCTGTTTTTT
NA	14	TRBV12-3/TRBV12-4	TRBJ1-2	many	CASSSTGKIYGYTF	TGTGCCAGCAGTTCCACAGGGAAAATCTATGGCTACACCTTC
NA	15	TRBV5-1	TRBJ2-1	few	CASSPGETSYNEQFF	TGCGCCAGCAGCCCTGGGGAAACCTCCTACAATGAGCAGTTCTTC
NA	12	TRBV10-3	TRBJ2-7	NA	CAISEHLYEQYF	TGTGCCATCAGTGAACACCTCTACGAGCAGTACTTC
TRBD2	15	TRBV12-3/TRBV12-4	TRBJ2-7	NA	CASSSSGGRWYEQYF	TGTGCCAGCAGCTCCTCGGGGGGGCGGTGGTACGAGCAGTACTTC
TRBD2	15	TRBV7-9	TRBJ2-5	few	CASSSNSGRSETQYF	TGTGCCAGCAGCTCCAATAGCGGGAGGAGCGAGACCCAGTACTTC
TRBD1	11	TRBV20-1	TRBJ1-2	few	CSGTGGHGYTF	TGCAGTGGGACAGGGGGCCATGGCTACACCTTC
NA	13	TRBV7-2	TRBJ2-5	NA	CASSPRRQETQYF	TGTGCCAGCAGCCCTAGACGACAAGAGACCCAGTACTTC
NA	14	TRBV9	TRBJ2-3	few	CANGPPALTDTQYF	TGTGCCAACGGACCCCCGGCTCTCACAGATACGCAGTATTTT
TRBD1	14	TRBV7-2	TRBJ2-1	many	CASRGQISYNEQFF	TGTGCCAGCAGGGGACAGATCTCCTACAATGAGCAGTTCTTC
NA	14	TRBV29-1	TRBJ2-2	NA	CSVGGGENTGELFF	TGCAGCGTGGGGGGCGGGGAGAACACCGGGGAGCTGTTTTTT
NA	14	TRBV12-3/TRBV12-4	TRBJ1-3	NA	CASSLARSGNTIYF	TGTGCCAGCAGCCTAGCAAGGTCTGGAAACACCATATATTTT
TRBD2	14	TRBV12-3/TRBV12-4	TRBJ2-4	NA	CASSLSSGSGIQYF	TGTGCCAGCAGTTTGTCTAGCGGGAGTGGCATTCAGTACTTC
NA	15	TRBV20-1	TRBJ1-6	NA	CSASLPQGQNSPLHF	TGCAGTGCTAGCCTCCCGCAGGGACAAAATTCACCCCTCCACTTT
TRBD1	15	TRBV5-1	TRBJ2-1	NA	CASSLGDRDNNEQFF	TGCGCCAGCAGCTTGGGGGACAGGGACAACAATGAGCAGTTCTTC
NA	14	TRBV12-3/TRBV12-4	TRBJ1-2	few	CASSSGGRDYGYTF	TGTGCCAGCAGTTCGGGGGGTAGGGACTATGGCTACACCTTC
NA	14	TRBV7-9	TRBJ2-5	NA	CASSLSGTQETQYF	TGTGCCAGCAGCTTATCGGGAACACAAGAGACCCAGTACTTC